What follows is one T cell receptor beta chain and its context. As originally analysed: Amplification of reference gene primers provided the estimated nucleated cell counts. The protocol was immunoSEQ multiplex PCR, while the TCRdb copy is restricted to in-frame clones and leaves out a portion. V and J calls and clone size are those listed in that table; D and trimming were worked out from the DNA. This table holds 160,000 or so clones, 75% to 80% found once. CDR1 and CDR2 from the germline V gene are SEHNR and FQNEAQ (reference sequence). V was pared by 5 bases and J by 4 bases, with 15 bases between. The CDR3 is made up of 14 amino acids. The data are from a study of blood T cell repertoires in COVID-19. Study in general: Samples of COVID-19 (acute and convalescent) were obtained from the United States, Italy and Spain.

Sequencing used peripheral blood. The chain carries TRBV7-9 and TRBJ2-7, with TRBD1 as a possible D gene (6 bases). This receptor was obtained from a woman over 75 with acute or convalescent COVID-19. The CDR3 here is CASSIQGSSYEQYF. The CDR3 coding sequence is TGTGCCAGCAGCATTCAGGGGTCCTCTTACGAGCAGTACTTC.